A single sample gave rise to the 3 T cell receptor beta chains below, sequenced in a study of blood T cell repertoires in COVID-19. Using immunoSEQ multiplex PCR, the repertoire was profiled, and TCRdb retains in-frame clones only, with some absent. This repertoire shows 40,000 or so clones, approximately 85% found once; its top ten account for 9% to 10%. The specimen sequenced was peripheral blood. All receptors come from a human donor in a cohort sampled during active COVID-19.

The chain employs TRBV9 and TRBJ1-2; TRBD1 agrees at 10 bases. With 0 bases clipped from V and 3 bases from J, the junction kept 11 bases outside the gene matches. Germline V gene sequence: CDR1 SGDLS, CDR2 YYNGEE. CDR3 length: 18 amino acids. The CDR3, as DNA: TGTGCCAGCAGCGTAGGACCCGGGACAGGGGATTTTTACTATGGCTACACCTTC. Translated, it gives CASSVGPGTGDFYYGYTF.

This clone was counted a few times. The CDR3 loop is CASSRQGIGTEAFF. The CDR3 coding sequence is TGTGCCAGCTCGCGACAGGGGATTGGCACTGAAGCTTTCTTT. The chain is built from TRBV7-3 and TRBJ1-1, with 8 bases fitting TRBD1. The CDR3 is 14 amino acids. The ends lost 8 bases at V and 4 bases at J; junction bases unmatched: 9. CDR1 is SGHTA and CDR2 is FQGTGA in the germline V gene.

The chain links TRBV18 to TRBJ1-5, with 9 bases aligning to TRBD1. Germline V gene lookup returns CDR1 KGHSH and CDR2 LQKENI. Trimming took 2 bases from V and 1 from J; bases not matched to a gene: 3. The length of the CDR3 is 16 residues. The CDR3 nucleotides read TGTGCCAGCTCACCAGCGGACAGGGGAAGCAATCAGCCCCAGCATTTT. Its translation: CASSPADRGSNQPQHF.